The rows below give T cell receptor beta chains drawn from one sample of a study of post-analysis software for immune sequencing data. TCRdb analysed the PCR reads with MiXCR anew, one entry per CDR3 protein. The table records just over 250,000 distinct CDR3 sequences, less than 40% of them present only once. Sequenced material: blood. The receptors were gathered from a girl aged 5-17 years with multiple sclerosis. Both conserved end residues are part of each CDR3. The D gene is left open where the match is weak. The listing skips clone size in some rows; elsewhere it reads once, few, many or a size class.

>TRBV7-2|few|-|TRBJ2-2
TGTGCCAGCAGCTGGCGAGGACAGAGCACCGGGGGGCTGTTTTTT
CASSWRGQSTGGLFF
>TRBV9|-|-|TRBJ2-5
TGTGCCAGCAGCTTGACACCACAGGGATGGGAGACCCAGTACTTC
CASSLTPQGWETQYF
>TRBV6-1|-|-|TRBJ1-3
TGTGCCAGCAGTGAAGGCTTCGACTCTGGAAACACCATATATTTT
CASSEGFDSGNTIYF
>TRBV12-3/TRBV12-4|-|-|TRBJ1-5
TGTGCCAGCAAGCAAGGGACCAGCAATCAGCCCCAGCATTTT
CASKQGTSNQPQHF
>TRBV28|-|TRBD1|TRBJ1-1
TGTGCCAGCAGTTCCTACAGGGGCGGTAGAAACACTGAAGCTTTCTTT
CASSSYRGGRNTEAFF
>TRBV7-3|-|TRBD1|TRBJ2-1
TGTGCCAGCAGCCGATTGAACAGGGGGAATGAGCAGTTCTTC
CASSRLNRGNEQFF
>TRBV28|-|TRBD1|TRBJ1-4
TGTGCCAGCAGCCTGACAGGGCTATCTGAAAAACTGTTTTTT
CASSLTGLSEKLFF
>TRBV10-3|-|-|TRBJ2-1
TGTGCCATCAGCGGAGAGGACAATGAGGGTGAGCAGTTCTTC
CAISGEDNEGEQFF
>TRBV29-1|-|-|TRBJ2-2
TGCAGCCCTGGCGGCGGGTCCGGGGAGCTGTTTTTT
CSPGGGSGELFF
>TRBV6-5|few|TRBD1|TRBJ1-2
TGTGCCAGCAGTTACAGGGGACAGGGGATCTATGGCTACACCTTC
CASSYRGQGIYGYTF